This T cell receptor (beta chain) was sequenced in a study of OX40 agonist ivuxolimab in advanced cancers. Assay used: immunoSEQ multiplex PCR; TCRdb lists only in-frame clones, some missing. The profile shows fewer than 85,000 clones, under 95% of them singletons. In the case of this clone: Its specificity is not known.

This CDR3 is 15 amino acids long. V was shortened by 6 bases and J by 5 bases, with 19 bases between the two germline ends. The germline V gene has CDR1 SEHNR and CDR2 FQNEAQ (reference sequence). General study points: Specificity for antigen went undetermined in the expanded peripheral T cells. At 0.1 to 3.0 mg/kg, clonal expansion of CD4+ and CD8+ blood T cells had occurred by week 6. CD8+ T cells showed, on average, more clonal expansion than CD4+ cells.

This sequence originates from an adult with an advanced solid tumor such as melanoma, head and neck, liver or kidney cancer. The starting material was CD4+ or CD8+ T cells sorted from blood, obtained in a trial of the OX40 agonist ivuxolimab. V is TRBV7-9 and J is TRBJ1-1, with no clear D. The DNA for the CDR3 is TGTGCCAGCAGGCCAAAGGACCGACTGGGGACTGAAGCTTTCTTT. This encodes CASRPKDRLGTEAFF.